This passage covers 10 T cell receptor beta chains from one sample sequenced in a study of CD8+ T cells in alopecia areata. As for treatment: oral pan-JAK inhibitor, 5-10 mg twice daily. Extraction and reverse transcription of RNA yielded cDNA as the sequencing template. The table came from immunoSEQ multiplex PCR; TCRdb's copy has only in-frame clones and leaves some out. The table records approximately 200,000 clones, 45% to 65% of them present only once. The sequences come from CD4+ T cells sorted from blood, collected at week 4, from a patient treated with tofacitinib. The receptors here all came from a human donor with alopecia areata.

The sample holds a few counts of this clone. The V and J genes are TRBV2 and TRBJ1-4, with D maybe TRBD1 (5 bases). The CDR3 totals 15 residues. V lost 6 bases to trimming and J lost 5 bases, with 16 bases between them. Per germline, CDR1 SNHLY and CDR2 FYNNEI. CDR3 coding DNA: TGTGCCAGCAGCCCCGGAGGGGACGGGAATGAAAAACTGTTTTTT. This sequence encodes CASSPGGDGNEKLFF.

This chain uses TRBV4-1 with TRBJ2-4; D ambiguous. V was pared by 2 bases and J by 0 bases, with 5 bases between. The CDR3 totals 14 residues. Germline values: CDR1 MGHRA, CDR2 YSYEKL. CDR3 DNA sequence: TGCGCCAGCAGCCAACCCAGAGCCAAAAACATTCAGTACTTC. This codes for CASSQPRAKNIQYF.

The CDR3 loop reads CAWRGGGRQFF. The CDR3 nucleotides are TGTGCCTGGAGGGGGGGAGGACGACAGTTCTTC. The rearrangement uses TRBV30 and TRBJ2-1, with D perhaps TRBD2 (6 bases). The CDR3 totals 11 residues. Germline-derived CDR1 and CDR2 are GTSNPN and SVGIG (reference sequence). V dropped 3 bases and J dropped 13 bases, with 13 bases sitting between them.

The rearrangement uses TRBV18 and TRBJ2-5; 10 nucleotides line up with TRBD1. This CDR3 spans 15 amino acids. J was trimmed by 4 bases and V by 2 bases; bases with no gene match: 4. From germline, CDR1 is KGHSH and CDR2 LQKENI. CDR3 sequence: CASSPDRGQRETQYF. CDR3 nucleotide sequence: TGTGCCAGCTCACCAGACAGGGGGCAACGAGAGACCCAGTACTTC.

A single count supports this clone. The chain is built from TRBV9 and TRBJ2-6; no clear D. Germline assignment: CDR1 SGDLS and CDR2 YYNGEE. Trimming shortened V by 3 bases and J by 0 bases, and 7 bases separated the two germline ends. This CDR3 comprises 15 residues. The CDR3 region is CASSATLSGANVLTF. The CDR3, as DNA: TGTGCCAGCAGCGCCACCCTCTCTGGGGCCAACGTCCTGACTTTC.

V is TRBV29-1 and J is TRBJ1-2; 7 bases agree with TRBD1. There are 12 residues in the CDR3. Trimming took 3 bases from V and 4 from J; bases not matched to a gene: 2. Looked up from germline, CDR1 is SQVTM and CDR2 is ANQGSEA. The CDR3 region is CSVEGTAYGYTF. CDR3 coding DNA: TGCAGCGTTGAGGGGACAGCCTATGGCTACACCTTC.

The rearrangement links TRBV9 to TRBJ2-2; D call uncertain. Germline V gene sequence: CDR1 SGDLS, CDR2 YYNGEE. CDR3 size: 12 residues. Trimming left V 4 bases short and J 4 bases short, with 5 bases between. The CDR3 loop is CASSYFTGELFF. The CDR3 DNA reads TGTGCCAGCAGCTACTTCACCGGGGAGCTGTTTTTT.

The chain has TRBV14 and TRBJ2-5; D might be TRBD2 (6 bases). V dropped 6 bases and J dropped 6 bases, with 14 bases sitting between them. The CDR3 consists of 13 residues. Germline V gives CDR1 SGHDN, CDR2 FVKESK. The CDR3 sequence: CASRGREYQTQYF. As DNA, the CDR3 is TGTGCCAGCAGAGGCCGGGAGTATCAGACCCAGTACTTC.

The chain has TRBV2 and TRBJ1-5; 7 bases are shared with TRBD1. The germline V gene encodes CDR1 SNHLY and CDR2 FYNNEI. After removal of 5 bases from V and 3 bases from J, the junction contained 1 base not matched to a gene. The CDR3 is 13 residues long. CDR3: CASSQGDNQPQHF. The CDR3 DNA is TGTGCCAGCAGTCAGGGGGACAATCAGCCCCAGCATTTT.

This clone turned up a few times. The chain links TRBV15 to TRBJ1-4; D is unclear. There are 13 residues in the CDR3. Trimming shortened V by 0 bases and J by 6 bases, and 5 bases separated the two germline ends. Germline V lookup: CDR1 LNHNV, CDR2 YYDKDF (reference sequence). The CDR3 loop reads CATSRDLDEKLFF. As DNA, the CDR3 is TGTGCCACCAGCAGAGATTTAGATGAAAAACTGTTTTTT.